This TCR beta chain was found in a study of T cells in localized non-small cell lung cancer. Regarding the study as a whole: Sequencing, confined to only one tumor region, leaves heterogeneity possible. There was higher T cell clonality in uninvolved adjacent lung than in tumor, and it was highest there.

V lost 0 bases to trimming and J lost 5 bases; unmatched junction nucleotides: 4. From germline, CDR1 is SGDLS and CDR2 YYNGEE. This CDR3 has 16 residues. Here immunoSEQ multiplex PCR was the method, and the copy in TCRdb shows in-frame clones only, minus some. The sample has tens of thousands of clones, 70% to 90% seen once. Remarks on this clone: What it binds is not known.

This sequence was found in a woman aged 35 to 75 with stage II squamous cell lung carcinoma. The sequencing here drew on PBMCs, taken before any cancer treatment. The chain carries TRBV9 and TRBJ2-7; TRBD2 aligns across 14 bases. DNA for the CDR3: TGTGCCAGCAGCGTAGCAGGGACTAGCGGGAGCCACGAGCAGTACTTC. Residues: CASSVAGTSGSHEQYF.